These T cell receptor beta chains were read from a single sample in a study of beta chain features in type 1 diabetes. Profiling relied on immunoSEQ multiplex PCR, and the TCRdb table lists in-frame clones only, not all of them. The sample has fewer than 30,000 clones, 55% to 75% seen once. Sequences were obtained from Tregs from blood. These receptors were collected from a man between 18 and 35 years old with type 1 diabetes. Each CDR3 is given with its conserved first and last residue. A D gene is named only where the DNA matches it firmly. Only some rows state a clone size, as once, few, many or a class for expanded clones.

clone_size j_call v_call d_call cdr3_nt cdr3_aa
. TRBJ2-7 TRBV7-2 . TGTGCCAGCAGCATTAGCGGCTACGAGCAGTACTTC CASSISGYEQYF
. TRBJ2-1 TRBV18 . TGTGCCAGCTCACCAGGCCTATACAGGGATGAGCAGTTCTTC CASSPGLYRDEQFF
. TRBJ2-7 TRBV27 TRBD1 TGTGCCAGCAGTCCCAGGGACAGGCGAACCTACGAGCAGTACTTC CASSPRDRRTYEQYF
. TRBJ2-3 TRBV10-3 TRBD2 TGTGCCATCAGGGTAGCGGGATCGAGCACAGATACGCAGTATTTT CAIRVAGSSTDTQYF
. TRBJ2-3 TRBV2 . TGTGCCAGCAGACCCATTATAGTGCGCGGCACAGATACGCAGTATTTT CASRPIIVRGTDTQYF
. TRBJ2-2 TRBV28 . TGTGCCAGCCAGGCGAACACCGGGGAGCTGTTTTTT CASQANTGELFF
few TRBJ2-2 TRBV5-1 . TGCGCCAGCAGCCCCGAAGGACTCGCCGGGGAGCTGTTTTTT CASSPEGLAGELFF
few TRBJ2-5 TRBV6-1 . TGTGCCAGCTCCCGGGTTAGCGGGACCCAGTACTTC CASSRVSGTQYF
once TRBJ2-7 TRBV6-5 TRBD2 TGTGCCAGCAGTTACAGTAGCGGGGCTCCCTACGAGCAGTACTTC CASSYSSGAPYEQYF
. TRBJ1-1 TRBV4-3 . TGCGCCAGCAGCCCGTATCGTGTGAACACTGAAGCTTTCTTT CASSPYRVNTEAFF
. TRBJ2-6 TRBV7-2 . TGTGCCAGCAGCCCAGGACACTCCCCTTCCGTCCTGACTTTC CASSPGHSPSVLTF
few TRBJ2-1 TRBV30 TRBD2 TGTGCCTGGAGTGGGGTAGCGGGAGGAAGATCCTACAATGAGCAGTTCTTC CAWSGVAGGRSYNEQFF